This T cell receptor (beta chain) was identified during a study of blood T cell repertoires in COVID-19. TCRdb's table, derived via immunoSEQ multiplex PCR, lists solely in-frame clones and lacks some. This table holds roughly 54,000 clones, around 84% found once. The V and J ends lost 2 bases and 0 bases respectively, with 8 bases between them. From germline, CDR1 is SGHTA and CDR2 FQGNSA. The CDR3 loop spans 14 amino acids. This sequence was found in a human donor in a cohort sampled during active COVID-19. The J gene is TRBJ2-7, the V gene TRBV7-2; D call uncertain. What was sequenced was peripheral blood. The CDR3 sequence is CASSLQSSSYEQYF. CDR3 nucleotides: TGTGCCAGCAGCTTACAGTCAAGCTCCTACGAGCAGTACTTC.